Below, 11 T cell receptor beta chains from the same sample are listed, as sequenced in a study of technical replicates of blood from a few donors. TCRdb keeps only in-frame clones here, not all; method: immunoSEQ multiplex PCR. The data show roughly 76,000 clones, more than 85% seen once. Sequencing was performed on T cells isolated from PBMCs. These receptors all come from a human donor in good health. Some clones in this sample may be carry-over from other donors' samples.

The CDR3 sequence is CASSQSRREGLDEQFF. In DNA, the CDR3 is TGCGCCAGCAGTCAATCACGTCGGGAGGGCCTGGATGAGCAGTTCTTC. The chain combines TRBV23-1 with TRBJ2-1, with 8 nucleotides matching TRBD2. TRBV23-1 is treated as an ORF (open reading frame) with a function not yet certain. V lost 0 bases and J lost 8; bases outside the gene matches: 9. The CDR3 is 16 residues long.

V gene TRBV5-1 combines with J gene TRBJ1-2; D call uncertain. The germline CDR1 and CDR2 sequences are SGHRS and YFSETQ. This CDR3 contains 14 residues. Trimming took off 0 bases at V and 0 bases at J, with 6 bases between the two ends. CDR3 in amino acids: CASSLEQANYGYTF. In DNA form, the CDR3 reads TGCGCCAGCAGCTTGGAGCAGGCTAACTATGGCTACACCTTC.

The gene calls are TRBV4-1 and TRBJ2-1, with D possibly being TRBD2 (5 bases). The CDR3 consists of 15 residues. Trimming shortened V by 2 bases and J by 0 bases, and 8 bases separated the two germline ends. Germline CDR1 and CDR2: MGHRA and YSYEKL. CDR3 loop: CASSQPAGSYNEQFF. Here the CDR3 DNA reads TGCGCCAGCAGCCAACCCGCGGGCTCCTACAATGAGCAGTTCTTC.

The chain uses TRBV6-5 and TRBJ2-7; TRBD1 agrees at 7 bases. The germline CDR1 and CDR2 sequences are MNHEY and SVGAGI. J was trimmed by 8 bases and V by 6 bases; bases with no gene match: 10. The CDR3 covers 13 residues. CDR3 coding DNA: TGTGCCAGCAGCCAAGGACAGGCCTTTAAGCAGTACTTC. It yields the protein CASSQGQAFKQYF.

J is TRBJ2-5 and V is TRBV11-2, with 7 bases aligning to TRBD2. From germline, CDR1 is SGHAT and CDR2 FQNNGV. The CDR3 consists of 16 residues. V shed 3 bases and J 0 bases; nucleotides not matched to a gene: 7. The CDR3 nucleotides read TGTGCCAGCAGCTTGCTGATGGGAGGGTACCAAGAGACCCAGTACTTC. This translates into CASSLLMGGYQETQYF. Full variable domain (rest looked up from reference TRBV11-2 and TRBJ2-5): EAGVAQSPRYKIIEKRQSVAFWCNPISGHATLYWYQQILGQGPKLLIQFQNNGVVDDSQLPKDRFSAERLKGVDSTLKIQPAKLEDSAVYLCASSLLMGGYQETQYFGPGTRLLVL.

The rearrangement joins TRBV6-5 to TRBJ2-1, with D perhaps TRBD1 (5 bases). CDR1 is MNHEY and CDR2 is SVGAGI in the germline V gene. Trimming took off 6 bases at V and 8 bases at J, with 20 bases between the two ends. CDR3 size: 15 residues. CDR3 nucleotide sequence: TGTGCCAGCAGCTATAGGGGAATTTCCGGCGATGAGCAGTTCTTC. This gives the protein CASSYRGISGDEQFF.

CDR3 loop: CASRDDRGGEETQYF. The CDR3 DNA reads TGTGCCAGTAGGGACGACAGGGGGGGTGAAGAGACCCAGTACTTC. The chain joins TRBV19 to TRBJ2-5; 9 nucleotides align to TRBD1. The germline CDR1 and CDR2 sequences are LNHDA and SQIVND (reference sequence). V was clipped by 6 bases and J by 3 bases; unmatched bases: 8. The CDR3 spans 15 residues.

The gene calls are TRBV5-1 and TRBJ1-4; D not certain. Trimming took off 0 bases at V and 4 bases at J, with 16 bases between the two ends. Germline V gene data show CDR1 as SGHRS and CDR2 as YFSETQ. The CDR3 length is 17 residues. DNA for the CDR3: TGCGCCAGCAGCTTGGCAGTCAGGTCGGATAGTAATGAAAAACTGTTTTTT. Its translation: CASSLAVRSDSNEKLFF.

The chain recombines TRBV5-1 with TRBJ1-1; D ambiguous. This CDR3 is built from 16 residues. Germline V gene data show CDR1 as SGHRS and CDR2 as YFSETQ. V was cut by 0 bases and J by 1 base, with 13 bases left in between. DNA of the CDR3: TGCGCCAGCAGCTTGGACTTCCACTCTCGGAACACTGAAGCTTTCTTT. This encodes CASSLDFHSRNTEAFF.

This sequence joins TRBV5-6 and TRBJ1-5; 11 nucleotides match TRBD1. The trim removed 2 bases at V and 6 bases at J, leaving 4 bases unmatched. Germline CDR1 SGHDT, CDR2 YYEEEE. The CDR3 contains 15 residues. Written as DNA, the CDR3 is TGTGCCAGCAGCTTATTTGGACAGGGGGCTCAGCCCCAGCATTTT. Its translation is CASSLFGQGAQPQHF.

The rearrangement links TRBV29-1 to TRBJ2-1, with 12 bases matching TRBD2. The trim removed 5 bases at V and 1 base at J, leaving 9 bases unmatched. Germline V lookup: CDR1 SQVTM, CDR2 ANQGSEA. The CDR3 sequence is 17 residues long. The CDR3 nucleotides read TGCAGCGTTAATCAGCTAGCGGGAGGGGGATCCTACAATGAGCAGTTCTTC. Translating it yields CSVNQLAGGGSYNEQFF.